This is a list of T cell receptor beta chains from one sample in a study of cytomegalovirus exposure and HLA in healthy donors. The data were produced by immunoSEQ multiplex PCR, yet TCRdb's version contains in-frame clones alone and is incomplete. The data show around 190,000 clones, with 85% seen just once and over 2% held by the top ten. Specimen: PBMCs. Receptors were obtained from a woman aged 50 to 65 in good health and CMV-seronegative. CDR3s include the opening cysteine and the closing phenylalanine or tryptophan. D genes are given only for firm matches. The listing skips clone size in some rows; elsewhere it reads once, few, many or a size class.

v_gene	abundance	d_gene	j_gene	CDR3aa	CDR3nt
TRBV28	NA	NA	TRBJ1-2	CASRPPLGHGYTF	TGTGCCAGCAGGCCTCCCCTAGGTCATGGCTACACCTTC
TRBV19	NA	NA	TRBJ1-2	CASRNGILYGYTF	TGTGCCAGTAGGAACGGGATCCTTTATGGCTACACCTTC
TRBV5-4	NA	TRBD1	TRBJ1-2	CASRYFTGGYGYTF	TGTGCCAGCCGCTATTTTACAGGGGGGTATGGCTACACCTTC
TRBV28	NA	NA	TRBJ1-5	CASSLGGRSISSNQPQHF	TGTGCCAGCAGTTTGGGGGGGCGAAGTATCTCTAGCAATCAGCCCCAGCATTTT
TRBV5-6	NA	TRBD2	TRBJ2-7	CASSLVSASGSYEQYF	TGTGCCAGCAGCTTGGTATCGGCTAGCGGGTCCTACGAGCAGTACTTC
TRBV27	few	TRBD1	TRBJ1-5	CASSRGTGYSNQPQHF	TGTGCCAGCAGTAGAGGGACAGGGTATAGCAATCAGCCCCAGCATTTT
TRBV7-9	NA	TRBD1	TRBJ2-7	CASSLPGTGSYEQYF	TGTGCCAGCAGCTTACCCGGGACAGGGTCCTACGAGCAGTACTTC
TRBV5-1	NA	NA	TRBJ2-7	CASSLDRYSYEQYF	TGCGCCAGCAGCTTAGACAGGTACTCCTACGAGCAGTACTTC
TRBV4-1	NA	TRBD1	TRBJ1-2	CASSQAPRTGVNYGYTF	TGCGCCAGCAGCCAAGCTCCTAGGACAGGCGTAAACTATGGCTACACCTTC
TRBV18	NA	NA	TRBJ1-4	CASSTRQSTNEKLFF	TGCGCCAGCTCAACCCGACAGTCAACTAATGAAAAACTGTTTTTT
TRBV5-1	NA	TRBD2	TRBJ2-7	CASSALTSGGSYEQYF	TGCGCCAGCAGCGCCCTGACTAGCGGGGGTTCCTACGAGCAGTACTTC
TRBV27	NA	TRBD2	TRBJ2-1	CASTALVSSGELNEQFF	TGTGCCAGCACTGCCTTAGTATCTAGCGGGGAACTCAATGAGCAGTTCTTC
TRBV9	NA	NA	TRBJ2-7	CASSVAVAEHYEQYF	TGTGCCAGCAGCGTAGCGGTAGCGGAACACTACGAGCAGTACTTC
TRBV6-6	few	TRBD1	TRBJ2-2	CASRIQGDGELFF	TGTGCCAGCAGGATACAGGGGGACGGGGAGCTGTTTTTT
TRBV30	NA	TRBD1	TRBJ1-1	CAWTRTGRYTEAFF	TGTGCCTGGACCCGGACAGGGAGGTACACTGAAGCTTTCTTT
TRBV20-1	NA	NA	TRBJ2-7	CSAPQGYEQYF	TGCAGTGCCCCACAGGGCTACGAGCAGTACTTC
TRBV2	NA	TRBD1	TRBJ2-2	CASSIHRGTGELFF	TGTGCCAGCAGTATTCACAGGGGCACCGGGGAGCTGTTTTTT
TRBV5-1	once	NA	TRBJ2-7	CASSGGTSALYEQYF	TGCGCCAGCAGCGGTGGGACTTCCGCTCTGTACGAGCAGTACTTC
TRBV7-8	NA	TRBD2	TRBJ2-5	CASSLAGGSGTQYF	TGTGCCAGCAGCCTAGCGGGAGGCTCGGGGACCCAGTACTTC
TRBV7-6	NA	NA	TRBJ1-4	CASSQRGGDEKLFF	TGTGCCAGCAGCCAGAGGGGGGGGGATGAAAAACTGTTTTTT
TRBV27	once	TRBD2	TRBJ2-7	CASSPTGGGYEQYF	TGTGCCAGCAGTCCCACGGGAGGGGGCTACGAGCAGTACTTC
TRBV28	NA	TRBD2	TRBJ2-7	CASSQALAGVQEQYF	TGTGCCAGCAGCCAAGCCCTAGCGGGAGTGCAAGAGCAGTACTTC